The source of this T cell receptor (beta chain) is a study of blood T cells in healthy people across ages (dated by TCRdb to the mid-2010s). The study in broad terms: In model experiments, roughly one uniquely barcoded TCR beta cDNA molecule per two T cells was captured by template switching. To track age-related changes in TCR beta repertoire diversity, the study relied on deep sequencing normalized with unique cDNA molecular identifiers. Four age groups were formed from the donors: young (average approximately 15 years), middle-aged (around 37), aged (approximately 60) and long-lived (approximately 80). Donors of different ages were randomly distributed across sequencing lanes to avoid experimental bias. For two donors (one aged 18 to 29 and one aged 80 or older), the study analyzed two additional independent replicas of 1 million unique cDNA reads from the same blood draw. The paper as a whole reports these results and caveats: Compared with the aged group, more naive CD4+ T cells, fewer expanded clones and increased TCR diversity were shown by the long-lived group, suggesting age selection. The percentage of naive T cells measured by flow cytometry correlated strongly with observed TCR beta diversity. Conclusive comparison of naive and antigen-experienced compartments was prevented by the profiling of bulk unsorted PBMCs. Because donor CMV infection status was unknown, age-related changes in expanded clonotypes were potentially confounded. As age increased, observed TCR beta diversity per million T cells dropped in a roughly linear way, and a significant reduction was already evident by age 40. Total diversity estimates from one million sequenced T cells were considered lower bounds and underestimates.

The CDR3 contains 16 residues, cysteine and phenylalanine counted. Just the 48-base CDR3 DNA is kept, in frame starting at base 1. At the junction V is shortened by 1 base and J by 4 bases, with 15 bases in between. CDR1 and CDR2 are read off the germline V gene (reference sequence) as MNHEY and SMNVEV. Points on this clonotype: Its antigen is not yet known. No quality values exist for individual bases; no much larger clone is one base distant.

The receptor library was made with 5' RACE. Sequencing used an Illumina HiSeq 2500. A second 7 to 11 cycle PCR used a sample-barcoded 5' primer and a J-beta primer mix. Each TCR beta cDNA molecule received a unique molecular identifier from a template-switch 5' adaptor carrying 12 random nucleotides. Each sample yielded at least 2.5 million CDR3-containing paired-end reads. All of the RNA was converted into first-strand cDNA using the Mint cDNA synthesis kit, with a TRBC-specific oligonucleotide serving as the primer. All cDNA was treated with uracil-DNA glycosylase and then went through a first 18-cycle PCR with the universal primers M1SS and BC2_uni_R. Per the original workflow: For normalization, 1 million high-quality reads, each with a distinct molecular identifier, were randomly selected from each sample. Reads sharing molecular identifiers were discarded rather than binned into consensus sequences. MiTCR, with a Q25 quality threshold and the strictest error-elimination algorithm, was used for CDR3 identification, clonotype clustering and error correction. A nonparametric unseen species model using Euler transformation provided a lower-bound estimate of total TCR beta diversity. TCRdb's own reprocessing of the public reads used fastp at Q25 and MiXCR and kept productive beta chains. Every CDR3 protein is listed once, alongside the most common genes and DNA of its rows. V and J calls and clone size were set by TCRdb, not the authors. The sample table records 700,000 or so distinct CDR3 sequences; around 43% of these occur just once. The ten biggest clones cover 25% to 35% of the sample.

Systemically healthy Caucasian individuals from Russia, some 36 in total and aged roughly 6 to 95 years, were included as donors. About 10 milliliters of peripheral blood were collected from each donor into EDTA-treated Vacutainer tubes. Ficoll-Paque density-gradient centrifugation was used to isolate PBMCs, with at least 7 million per sample. Trizol reagent was used to extract total RNA from PBMCs, with at least 6 micrograms per sample. The percentages of naive CD45RAhigh/CD27high T cells were determined by flow cytometry on a PBMC aliquot from every donor. The sequence joins TRBV27 to TRBJ2-3, and perhaps TRBD1 as D gene, on 7 matching bases. The sequenced material came from blood. The TCR was taken from an elderly man in good health. The sequence in DNA is TGTGCCAGCAGTTTATACCCGGAGGGGGCCCCAGATACGCAGTATTTT. Its protein is CASSLYPEGAPDTQYF.